One sample yielded the 6 T cell receptor beta chains listed below, sequenced in a study of cytomegalovirus exposure and HLA in healthy donors. Primers for the PCR totalled 60 Vbeta and 13 Jbeta. Sequenced by immunoSEQ multiplex PCR; TCRdb stores in-frame clones only, minus some. The top ten clones hold approximately 6.8% of a sample with 140,000 to 150,000 clones, 60% to 85% of them seen once. The sample was PBMCs. The receptors originated from a man between 25 and 39 years old in good health and CMV-seronegative.

The rearrangement links TRBV19 to TRBJ2-3; tentative D call: TRBD1 (5 bases). The CDR3 has 16 amino acids. Between the trimmed V and J ends, which lost 2 bases and 0 bases, there was a span of 12 bases. Germline values: CDR1 LNHDA, CDR2 SQIVND (reference sequence). This CDR3 is CASSITETVSTDTQYF. The CDR3 DNA sequence: TGTGCCAGTAGTATAACCGAGACAGTTAGCACAGATACGCAGTATTTT. Drawing the rest from reference TRBV19 and TRBJ2-3, the complete variable domain is DGGITQSPKYLFRKEGQNVTLSCEQNLNHDAMYWYRQDPGQGLRLIYYSQIVNDFQKGDIAEGYSVSREKKESFPLTVTSAQKNPTAFYLCASSITETVSTDTQYFGPGTRLTVL.

Remarks on this clone: One end of the junction fails to match germline, which may point to a read error. V and J are TRBV6-5 and TRBJ2-3; D is possibly TRBD2 (7 bases). This CDR3 has 12 amino acids. The germline V gene has CDR1 MNHEY and CDR2 SVGAGI. The CDR3 DNA is TGTGCCAGCAGCCCGTGGGGGGGCGCGAAATCTTTT. Translated, it gives CASSPWGGAKSF.

The chain recombines TRBV5-1 with TRBJ1-1; 7 nucleotides agree with TRBD1. CDR1 and CDR2 from the germline V gene are SGHRS and YFSETQ. This CDR3 is built from 13 residues. V dropped 5 bases and J dropped 5; count of bases not matched to a gene: 6. The CDR3 nucleotides read TGCGCCAGCAGTGAAGGGACAGTAACTGAAGCTTTCTTT. Residues: CASSEGTVTEAFF.

The chain employs TRBV6-5 and TRBJ1-2; the match to TRBD1 covers 10 bases. CDR1 and CDR2 from the germline V gene are MNHEY and SVGAGI. The CDR3 runs to 13 residues. Trimming removed 4 bases from V and 8 bases from J; junction bases left unmatched: 4. CDR3 sequence: CASSSGQGMGYTF. The CDR3 region has the DNA TGTGCCAGCAGTTCGGGACAGGGGATGGGCTACACCTTC.

The gene calls are TRBV6-1 and TRBJ2-7, with D unresolved. V was pared by 3 bases and J by 2 bases, with 8 bases between. Germline V lookup: CDR1 MNHNS, CDR2 SASEGT. The CDR3 has 13 amino acids. CDR3 in DNA: TGTGCCAGCAGTGATGCACACACCTACGAGCAGTACTTC. As protein: CASSDAHTYEQYF.

The chain is built from TRBV15 and TRBJ2-2, with 8 bases fitting TRBD1. J gave up 1 base and V 1 base, and 2 bases lay outside the gene matches. Germline V gives CDR1 LNHNV, CDR2 YYDKDF (reference sequence). This CDR3 region has 16 residues. For the CDR3, the DNA is TGTGCCACCAGCAGAGCCGGACAGGGGAACACCGGGGAGCTGTTTTTT. As protein: CATSRAGQGNTGELFF.